These T cell receptor beta chains were read from a single sample in a study of CD8 T cells in ankylosing spondylitis. TCRdb fed the 5' RACE reads into MiXCR, producing one record per CDR3 protein. The sample consists of fewer than 550,000 distinct CDR3 sequences, roughly 5% of them appearing once. The material sequenced was blood, either unsorted or a sorted T cell fraction (not recorded which). The receptors derive from a male donor with ankylosing spondylitis. The CDR3 runs from the conserved cysteine through the conserved F or W. D genes are given only for firm matches. Size is omitted from some rows. Given values are once, few, many or a class for expanded clones.

V gene	clone size	J gene	D gene	CDR3 DNA	CDR3 protein
TRBV5-1	many	TRBJ2-7	.	TGCGCCAGTGAGACAGGGGAGGGCTACGAGCAGTACTTC	CASETGEGYEQYF
TRBV4-3	many	TRBJ2-7	.	TGCGCCAGCAGCCAGTACAGGGATGGGGGCTACGAGCAGTACTTC	CASSQYRDGGYEQYF
TRBV5-1	many	TRBJ2-7	.	TGCGCCAGCAGCTTCCTACTAAATTCCCCTCACGAGCAGTACTTC	CASSFLLNSPHEQYF
TRBV4-3	many	TRBJ1-3	.	TGCGCCAGCAGTCGAGGCGGCGGAAACACCATATATTTT	CASSRGGGNTIYF
TRBV4-1	many	TRBJ1-1	.	TGCGCCAGCAGCCAAGAAGGCGGAAGGCGCACTGAAGCTTTCTTT	CASSQEGGRRTEAFF
TRBV29-1	many	TRBJ2-7	.	TGCAGCGTAAGGGACGGTCTCTACGAGCAGTACTTC	CSVRDGLYEQYF
TRBV7-8	many	TRBJ2-3	TRBD1	TGTGCCAGCAGCCCGACAGGGGGATTGGTGGATACGCAGTATTTT	CASSPTGGLVDTQYF
TRBV6-1	.	TRBJ2-6	.	TGTGCCAGCAGAGGGCCCGGGGCCAACGTCCTGACTTTC	CASRGPGANVLTF
TRBV20-1	many	TRBJ1-4	TRBD1	TGCAGTGCCGCAGTGGGACAGGGTAAAGGTGAAAAACTGTTTTTT	CSAAVGQGKGEKLFF
TRBV10-3	few	TRBJ1-5	.	TGTGCCATCAGGGACAGCCTTAGCAATCAGCCCCAGCATTTT	CAIRDSLSNQPQHF
TRBV7-8	many	TRBJ2-1	TRBD1	TGTGCCAGCAGCTGGACAGGCACCTACAATGAGCAGTTCTTC	CASSWTGTYNEQFF
TRBV18	many	TRBJ2-1	TRBD2	TGTGCCAGCTCACCAACGCGAGCGGGGGGTAACTCCTACAATGAGCAGTTCTTC	CASSPTRAGGNSYNEQFF
TRBV9	many	TRBJ1-1	TRBD1	TGTGCCAGCAACGCATACAGGGGAACTGAAGCTTTCTTT	CASNAYRGTEAFF
TRBV7-2	many	TRBJ2-1	.	TGTGCCAGCAGCCTACGACAGGGACTAAGTGAGCAGTTCTTC	CASSLRQGLSEQFF
TRBV7-2	.	TRBJ2-7	.	TGTGCCAGCAGCTTAGTGCCAGGGCTCTACGAGCAGCACTTC	CASSLVPGLYEQHF
TRBV11-3	.	TRBJ1-1	.	TGTGCCAGCAGCTTAGGTGAGGACACTGAAGCTTTCTTT	CASSLGEDTEAFF
TRBV20-1	many	TRBJ2-1	.	TGCAGTGCTCGCAAGGGGGGGGCGGAGGGTGAGCAGTTCTTC	CSARKGGAEGEQFF
TRBV27	many	TRBJ2-1	.	TGTGCCAGCACCACCACCGGGTCATACAATGAGCAGTTCTTC	CASTTTGSYNEQFF
TRBV18	.	TRBJ2-7	TRBD1	TGTGCCAGCTCACAAACCGGGACAGGGAATTACGAGCAGTACTTC	CASSQTGTGNYEQYF
TRBV5-1	many	TRBJ1-1	.	TGCGCCAGCAGCTTGGCCCCACAGGGATTGAACACTGAAGCTTTCTTT	CASSLAPQGLNTEAFF
TRBV10-2	many	TRBJ1-2	TRBD1	TGCGCCAGCAGTGAAAACAGGGGGAGTGGGGGCTACACCTTC	CASSENRGSGGYTF
TRBV6-1	many	TRBJ1-5	TRBD1	TGTGCCAGCAGCCCCTGGACAGGGCGGCCCCAGCATTTT	CASSPWTGRPQHF
TRBV5-5	many	TRBJ2-1	TRBD1	TGTGCCAGCAGCCCGGGACAGGGCAGTGAGCAGTTCTTC	CASSPGQGSEQFF
TRBV28	many	TRBJ2-5	TRBD1	TGTGCCAGCAGTCGGGACAGTAGCCTAGAGACCCAGTACTTC	CASSRDSSLETQYF
TRBV5-1	many	TRBJ2-1	TRBD2	TGCGCCAGCAGCTTGGCAGTTAGCGGGAGGGGGAGCTCCTACAATGAGCAGTTCTTC	CASSLAVSGRGSSYNEQFF
TRBV7-9	.	TRBJ2-1	.	TGTGCCAGCAGCTTAGCTGGGAGGCTCTCCTACAATGAGCAGTTCTTC	CASSLAGRLSYNEQFF
TRBV15	many	TRBJ1-1	.	TGTGCCACCAGCAGGCAGTCCTGGGGGGGTGAAGCTTTCTTT	CATSRQSWGGEAFF
TRBV7-9	many	TRBJ2-7	.	TGTGCCAGCAGGTCCGGGACCGCACGCTCCTACGAGCAGTACTTC	CASRSGTARSYEQYF
TRBV5-1	many	TRBJ2-5	.	TGCGCCAGCAGCCTTCTCCAAGAGACCCAGTACTTC	CASSLLQETQYF
TRBV4-3	many	TRBJ1-2	.	TGCGCCAGCAGCCAAGATCCCGGGGCTAACTATGGCTACACCTTC	CASSQDPGANYGYTF
TRBV11-1	.	TRBJ2-3	TRBD2	TGTGCCAGCAGCTCGGGTCGGACTAGCGGGGTTGAGACAGATACGCAGTATTTT	CASSSGRTSGVETDTQYF
TRBV11-2	.	TRBJ2-1	.	TGTGCCAGCAGGTCCGAGTGGGGTCTCGGCTACAATGAGCAGTTCTTC	CASRSEWGLGYNEQFF
TRBV7-2	.	TRBJ2-1	.	TGTGCCAGCAGACCGCCGGGCACCCTATACAATGAGCAGTTCTTC	CASRPPGTLYNEQFF
TRBV3-1	few	TRBJ1-2	.	TGTGCCAGCAGCCAAGCTTTCCAGATTAACTATGGCTACACCTTC	CASSQAFQINYGYTF
TRBV5-1	many	TRBJ2-2	.	TGCGCCAGCAGCTTCGGGGACACCACCGGGGAGCTGTTTTTT	CASSFGDTTGELFF
TRBV7-2	.	TRBJ2-1	.	TGTGCCAGCAGCTTAGCGCTCACTAGTTCTTCCTACAATGAGCAGTTCTTC	CASSLALTSSSYNEQFF
TRBV6-1	few	TRBJ1-2	.	TGTGCCAGCAGGCCACACGCGCTCTACTATGGCTACACCTTC	CASRPHALYYGYTF
TRBV7-2	.	TRBJ2-7	TRBD2	TGTGCCAGCAGCTCCGGACTACTAGCGGGGTACTACGAGCAGTACTTC	CASSSGLLAGYYEQYF
TRBV28	many	TRBJ1-1	.	TGTGCCAGCAGTCCACAGGGTAGGGCTGAAGCTTTCTTT	CASSPQGRAEAFF
TRBV10-3	many	TRBJ1-1	.	TGTGCCATCATGAGCCGGGAGGGGACTGAAGCTTTCTTT	CAIMSREGTEAFF
TRBV11-1	many	TRBJ2-2	TRBD1	TGTGCCAGCACAAGATACCGGGACAGGGTCACGAACACCGGGGAGCTGTTTTTT	CASTRYRDRVTNTGELFF
TRBV5-1	few	TRBJ2-5	TRBD2	TGCGCCAGCAGCTTGGCGGGACTATTACAAGAGACCCAGTACTTC	CASSLAGLLQETQYF
TRBV20-1	.	TRBJ2-1	.	TGCAGTGCTAGAGTCGCGGAGGTCTACAATGAGCAGTTCTTC	CSARVAEVYNEQFF
TRBV27	many	TRBJ2-1	.	TGTGCCAGCAGTTCCATCGACAGAAATGAGCAGTTCTTC	CASSSIDRNEQFF
TRBV20-1	many	TRBJ2-5	TRBD1	TGCGGATTAGGACAGGGGGGGCAAGAGACCCAGTACTTC	CGLGQGGQETQYF
TRBV29-1	many	TRBJ2-1	TRBD2	TGCAGCGTTCCTGTAGCGGGAGCCCGGATCTTC	CSVPVAGARIF